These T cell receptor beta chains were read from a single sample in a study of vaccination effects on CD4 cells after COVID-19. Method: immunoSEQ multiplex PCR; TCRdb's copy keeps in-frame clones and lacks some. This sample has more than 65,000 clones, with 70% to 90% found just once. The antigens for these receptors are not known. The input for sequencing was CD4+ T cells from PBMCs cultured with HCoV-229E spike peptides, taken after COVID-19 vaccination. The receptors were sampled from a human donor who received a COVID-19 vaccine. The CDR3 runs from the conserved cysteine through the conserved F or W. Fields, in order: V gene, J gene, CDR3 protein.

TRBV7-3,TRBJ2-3,CASSLRQGTSDTQYF
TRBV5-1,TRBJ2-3,CASSQVSSTDTQYF
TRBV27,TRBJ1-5,CASSLRAGNQPQHF
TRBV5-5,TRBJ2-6,CASSAPRVSGANVLTF
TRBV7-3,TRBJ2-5,CASSSSLTGGMETQYF
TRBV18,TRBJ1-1,CASSSGGAAEAFF
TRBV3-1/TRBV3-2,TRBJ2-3,CASEGGDTQYF
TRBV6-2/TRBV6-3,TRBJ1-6,CASSRTGGQPNSPLHF
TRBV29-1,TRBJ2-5,CSVRTSGETQYF
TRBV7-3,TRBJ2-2,CASSSTGAGGGELFF
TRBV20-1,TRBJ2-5,CSAGHQETQYF
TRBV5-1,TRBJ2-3,CASRLTGTSTDTQYF
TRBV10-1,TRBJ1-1,CASKGNTEAFF
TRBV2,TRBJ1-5,CASGAGRGNQPQHF
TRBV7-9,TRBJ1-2,CASSPQNGYTF
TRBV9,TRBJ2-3,CASSVAMTSGTDTQYF
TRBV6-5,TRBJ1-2,CASRAPAPIYSYTF
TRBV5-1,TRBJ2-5,CASTERLQETQYF
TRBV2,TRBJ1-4,CASSEQGEKLFF
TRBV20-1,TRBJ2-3,CSELRGDTQYF
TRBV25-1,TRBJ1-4,CASSEDRLNEKLFF
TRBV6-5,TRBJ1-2,CASSPGARYGYTF
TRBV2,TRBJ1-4,CASVQGEEEKLFF
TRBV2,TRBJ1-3,CASRYDYSGNTIYF
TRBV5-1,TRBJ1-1,CASSYEGQGTEAFF
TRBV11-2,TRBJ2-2,CASSLGSRSGELFF